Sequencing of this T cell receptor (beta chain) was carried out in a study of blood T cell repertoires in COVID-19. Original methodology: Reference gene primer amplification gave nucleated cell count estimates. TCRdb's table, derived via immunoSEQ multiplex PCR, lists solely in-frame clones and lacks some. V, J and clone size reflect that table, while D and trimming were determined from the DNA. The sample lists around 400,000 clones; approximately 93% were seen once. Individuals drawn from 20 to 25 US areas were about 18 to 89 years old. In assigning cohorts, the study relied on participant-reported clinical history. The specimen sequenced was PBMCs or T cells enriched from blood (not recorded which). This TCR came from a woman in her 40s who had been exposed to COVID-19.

In DNA, the CDR3 is TGTGCCAGCTCACCAGGACAGGGCCATCAGCCCCAGCATTTT. This encodes CASSPGQGHQPQHF. The chain carries TRBV18 and TRBJ1-5; 8 bases are a match to TRBD1. CDR3 length: 14 amino acids. With 2 bases clipped from V and 5 bases from J, the junction kept 2 bases outside the gene matches. Germline CDR1 is KGHSH and CDR2 is LQKENI. Drawing the rest from reference TRBV18 and TRBJ1-5, the complete variable domain is NAGVMQNPRHLVRRRGQEARLRCSPMKGHSHVYWYRQLPEEGLKFMVYLQKENIIDESGMPKERFSAEFPKEGPSILRIQQVVRGDSAAYFCASSPGQGHQPQHFGDGTRLSIL.